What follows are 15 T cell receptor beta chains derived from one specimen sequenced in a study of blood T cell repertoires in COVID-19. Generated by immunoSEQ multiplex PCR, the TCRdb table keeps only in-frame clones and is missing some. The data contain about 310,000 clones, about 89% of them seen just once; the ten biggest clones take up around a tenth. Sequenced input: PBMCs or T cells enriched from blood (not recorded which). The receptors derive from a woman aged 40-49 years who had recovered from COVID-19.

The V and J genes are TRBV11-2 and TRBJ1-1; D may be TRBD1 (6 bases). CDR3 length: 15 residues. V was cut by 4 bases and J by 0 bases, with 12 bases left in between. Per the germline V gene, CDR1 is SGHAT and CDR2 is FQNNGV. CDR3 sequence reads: CASSSLTGMNTEAFF. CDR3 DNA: TGTGCCAGCAGCTCATTAACAGGGATGAACACTGAAGCTTTCTTT.

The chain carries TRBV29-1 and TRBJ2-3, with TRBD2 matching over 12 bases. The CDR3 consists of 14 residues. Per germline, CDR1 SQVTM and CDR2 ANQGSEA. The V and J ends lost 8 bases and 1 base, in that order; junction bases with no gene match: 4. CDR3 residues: CSTRLAGGTDTQYF. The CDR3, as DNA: TGCAGCACCAGACTAGCGGGAGGCACAGATACGCAGTATTTT.

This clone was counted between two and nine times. CDR3 loop: CASNVDRGGYQPQHF. The CDR3 DNA reads as TGTGCCAGCAACGTAGACAGGGGAGGATATCAGCCCCAGCATTTT. The chain links TRBV2 to TRBJ1-5; TRBD1 aligns across 8 bases. CDR1 and CDR2 from the germline V gene are SNHLY and FYNNEI. The junction had 10 bases not matched to a gene; V was cut back by 7 bases and J by 5 bases. This CDR3 has 15 amino acids.

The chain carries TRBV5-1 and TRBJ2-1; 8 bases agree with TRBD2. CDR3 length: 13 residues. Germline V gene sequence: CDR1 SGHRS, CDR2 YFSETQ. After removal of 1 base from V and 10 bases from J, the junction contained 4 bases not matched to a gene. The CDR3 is CASSLNGGAEQFF. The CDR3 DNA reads TGCGCCAGCAGCTTGAACGGGGGGGCCGAGCAGTTCTTC.

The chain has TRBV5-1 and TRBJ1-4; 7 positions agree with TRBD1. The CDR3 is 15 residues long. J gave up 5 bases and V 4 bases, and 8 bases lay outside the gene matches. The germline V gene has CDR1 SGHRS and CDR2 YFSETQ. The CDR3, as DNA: TGCGCCAGCAGCCGGGAGACAGGGCCCAATGAAAAACTGTTTTTT. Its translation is CASSRETGPNEKLFF.

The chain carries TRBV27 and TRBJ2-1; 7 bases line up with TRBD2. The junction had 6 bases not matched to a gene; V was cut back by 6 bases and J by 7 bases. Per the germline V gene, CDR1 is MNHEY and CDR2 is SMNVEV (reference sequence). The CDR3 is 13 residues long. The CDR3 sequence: CASRHGGGNEQFF. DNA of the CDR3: TGTGCCAGCAGACATGGGGGGGGGAATGAGCAGTTCTTC.

The CDR3 region has the DNA TGTGCCAGCAGCTTAGGGCAGGTATACAATGAGCAGTTCTTC. It is translated as CASSLGQVYNEQFF. This chain links TRBV11-3 with TRBJ2-1; no definite D call. This CDR3 spans 14 amino acids. CDR1 and CDR2 (germline): SGHNT, YENEEA. Trimming stripped 1 base from V and 4 bases from J, with 8 bases between.

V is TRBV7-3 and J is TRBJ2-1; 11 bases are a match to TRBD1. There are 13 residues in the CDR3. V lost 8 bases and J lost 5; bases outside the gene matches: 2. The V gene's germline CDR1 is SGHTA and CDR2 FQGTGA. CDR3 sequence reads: CASGQGAHNEQFF. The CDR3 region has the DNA TGTGCCAGCGGACAGGGGGCCCACAATGAGCAGTTCTTC.

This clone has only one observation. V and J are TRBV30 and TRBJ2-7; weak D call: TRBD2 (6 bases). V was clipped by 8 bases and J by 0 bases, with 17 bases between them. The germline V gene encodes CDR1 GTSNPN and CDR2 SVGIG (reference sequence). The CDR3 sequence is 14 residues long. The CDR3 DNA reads TGTGCCCCTCCCGGCGGGGTTGACTCCTACGAGCAGTACTTC. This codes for CAPPGGVDSYEQYF.

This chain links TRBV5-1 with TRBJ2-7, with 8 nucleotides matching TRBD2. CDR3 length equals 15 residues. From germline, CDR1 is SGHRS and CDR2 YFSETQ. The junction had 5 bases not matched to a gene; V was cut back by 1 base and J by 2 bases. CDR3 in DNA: TGCGCCAGCAGCTTGAGGTCGGGAGGGCCCTACGAGCAGTACTTC. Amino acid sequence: CASSLRSGGPYEQYF.

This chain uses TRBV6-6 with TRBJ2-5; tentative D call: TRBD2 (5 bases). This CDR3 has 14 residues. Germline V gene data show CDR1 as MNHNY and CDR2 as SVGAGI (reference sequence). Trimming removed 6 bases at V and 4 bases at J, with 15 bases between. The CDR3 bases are TGTGCCAGCAGGGACTCCGGGGTGGGAGAGACCCAGTACTTC. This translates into CASRDSGVGETQYF.

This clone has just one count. The CDR3 DNA is TGTGCCAGCAGCGAGGGGACAGACACCGGGGAGCTGTTTTTT. Its translation: CASSEGTDTGELFF. V is TRBV6-5 and J is TRBJ2-2; 7 nucleotides match TRBD1. Germline CDR1 MNHEY, CDR2 SVGAGI. The CDR3 extends over 14 amino acids. V gave up 6 bases and J gave up 3 bases; unmatched junction bases: 4.

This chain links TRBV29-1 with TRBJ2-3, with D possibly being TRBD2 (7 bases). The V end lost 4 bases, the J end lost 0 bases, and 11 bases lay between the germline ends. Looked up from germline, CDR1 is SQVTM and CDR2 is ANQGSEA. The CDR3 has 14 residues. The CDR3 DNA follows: TGCAGCGTTGGGGGGGGCAAAAGCACAGATACGCAGTATTTT. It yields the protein CSVGGGKSTDTQYF.

CDR3 sequence: CASSFTGNTGELFF. The CDR3 DNA follows: TGTGCCAGCAGCTTCACAGGGAACACCGGGGAGCTGTTTTTT. This sequence joins TRBV11-3 and TRBJ2-2, with D maybe TRBD1 (5 bases). This CDR3 region has 14 residues. Germline CDR1 reads SGHNT; CDR2 reads YENEEA. The V end lost 3 bases, the J end lost 1 base, and 6 bases lay between the germline ends.

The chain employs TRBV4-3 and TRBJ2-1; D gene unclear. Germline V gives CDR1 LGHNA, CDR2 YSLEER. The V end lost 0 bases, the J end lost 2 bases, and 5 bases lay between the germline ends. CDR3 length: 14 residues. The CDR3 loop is CASSQDWPYNEQFF. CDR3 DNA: TGCGCCAGCAGCCAAGATTGGCCCTACAATGAGCAGTTCTTC.